The 7 T cell receptor beta chains below were found in one sample sequenced in a study of T cell responses to AZD1222 COVID-19 vaccine. Some clones are missing from TCRdb's copy, which holds only in-frame ones; the method was immunoSEQ multiplex PCR. Of 120,000 to 150,000 clones listed, 80% to 95% are singletons. The specimen was peripheral blood, collected on day 0 of MenACWY control vaccination. The receptors were sampled from an adult in good health.

The chain uses TRBV6-5 and TRBJ2-4; TRBD1 aligns across 8 bases. The CDR3 is made up of 15 amino acids. V lost 4 bases and J lost 3; bases outside the gene matches: 5. Germline CDR1 reads MNHEY; CDR2 reads SVGAGI. The CDR3 coding sequence is TGTGCCAGCAGTTTCGACAGGGGTGGCAAAAACATTCAGTACTTC. It yields the protein CASSFDRGGKNIQYF.

The rearrangement links TRBV11-1 to TRBJ2-7; D might be TRBD1 or TRBD2, each matching 5 bases. The CDR3 sequence is 14 residues long. Germline V gene lookup returns CDR1 SGHAT and CDR2 FQDESV (reference sequence). Trimming stripped 4 bases from V and 1 base from J, with 11 bases between. CDR3 loop: CASSSRDGSYEQYF. Written as DNA, the CDR3 is TGTGCCAGCAGCTCCCGGGACGGTTCCTACGAGCAGTACTTC.

The rearrangement links TRBV28 to TRBJ1-5, with 8 bases fitting TRBD1. There are 16 residues in the CDR3. CDR1 is MDHEN, CDR2 SYDVKM, per germline. J gave up 1 base and V 6 bases, and 8 bases lay outside the gene matches. The CDR3 protein is CASRQGVGLSNQPQHF. CDR3 in DNA: TGTGCCAGCAGACAGGGGGTTGGTTTGAGCAATCAGCCCCAGCATTTT.

This clone has just one count. This rearrangement joins TRBV27 to TRBJ2-2, with 7 bases aligning to TRBD2. The CDR3 spans 15 residues. The ends lost 1 base at V and 4 bases at J; junction bases unmatched: 3. Germline CDR1 and CDR2: MNHEY and SMNVEV (reference sequence). CDR3 amino acids: CASSLWGGTTGELFF. The CDR3 bases are TGTGCCAGCAGTTTATGGGGGGGAACCACCGGGGAGCTGTTTTTT.

The chain uses TRBV7-2 and TRBJ1-3; D is perhaps TRBD1 (5 bases). The germline gives CDR1 SGHTA, CDR2 FQGNSA. This CDR3 region has 14 residues. The germline V and J ends were trimmed by 5 bases and 8 bases, with 16 bases remaining between them. This CDR3 is CASSPPGLGDTIYF. CDR3 in DNA: TGTGCCAGCAGCCCCCCAGGCCTAGGGGACACCATATATTTT.

The genes are TRBV3-1 (or the pseudogene TRBV3-2) and TRBJ2-1, with D maybe TRBD1 (6 bases). The CDR3 loop spans 13 amino acids. Between the trimmed V and J ends, which lost 2 bases and 7 bases, there was a span of 9 bases. Germline lookup yields CDR1 LGHDT and CDR2 YNNKEL (reference sequence). In DNA, the CDR3 is TGTGCCAGCAGCCAATACACAGGGAATGAGCAGTTCTTC. Translated: CASSQYTGNEQFF.

This clone was detected once. The chain links TRBV7-8 to TRBJ1-1, with D tentatively TRBD1 (6 bases). The CDR3 is made up of 15 amino acids. V lost 0 bases and J 2 bases, leaving 10 bases between the germline ends. Germline V gives CDR1 SGHVS, CDR2 FQNEAQ. The CDR3 loop reads CASSLARRGNTEAFF. CDR3 DNA: TGTGCCAGCAGCTTAGCACGCAGGGGAAACACTGAAGCTTTCTTT.